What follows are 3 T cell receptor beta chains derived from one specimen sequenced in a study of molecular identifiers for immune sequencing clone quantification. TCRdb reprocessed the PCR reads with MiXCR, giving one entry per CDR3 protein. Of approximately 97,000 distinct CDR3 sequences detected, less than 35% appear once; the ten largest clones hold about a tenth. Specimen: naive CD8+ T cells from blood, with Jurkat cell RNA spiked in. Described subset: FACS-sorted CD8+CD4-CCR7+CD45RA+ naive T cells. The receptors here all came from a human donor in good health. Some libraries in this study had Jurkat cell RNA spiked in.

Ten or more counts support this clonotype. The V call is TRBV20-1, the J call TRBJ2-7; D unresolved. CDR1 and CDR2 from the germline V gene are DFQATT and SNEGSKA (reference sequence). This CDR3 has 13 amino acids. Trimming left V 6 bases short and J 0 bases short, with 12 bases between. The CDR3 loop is CSAVAWSSYEQYF. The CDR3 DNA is TGCAGTGCCGTAGCCTGGAGCTCCTACGAGCAGTACTTC.

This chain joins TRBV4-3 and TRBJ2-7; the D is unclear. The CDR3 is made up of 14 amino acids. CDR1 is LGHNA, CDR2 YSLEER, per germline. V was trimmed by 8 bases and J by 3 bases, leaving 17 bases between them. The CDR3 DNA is TGCGCCAGCGGCCGTTATTTAGCAGACTACGAGCAGTACTTC. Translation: CASGRYLADYEQYF.

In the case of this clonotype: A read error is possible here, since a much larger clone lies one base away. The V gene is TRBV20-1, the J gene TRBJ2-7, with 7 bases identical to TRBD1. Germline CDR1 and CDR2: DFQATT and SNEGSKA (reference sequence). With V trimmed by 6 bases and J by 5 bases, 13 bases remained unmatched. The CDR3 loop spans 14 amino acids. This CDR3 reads CSAEKTGKGHEQYF. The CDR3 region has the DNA TGCAGTGCGGAAAAGACAGGGAAGGGGCACGAGCAGTACTTC.